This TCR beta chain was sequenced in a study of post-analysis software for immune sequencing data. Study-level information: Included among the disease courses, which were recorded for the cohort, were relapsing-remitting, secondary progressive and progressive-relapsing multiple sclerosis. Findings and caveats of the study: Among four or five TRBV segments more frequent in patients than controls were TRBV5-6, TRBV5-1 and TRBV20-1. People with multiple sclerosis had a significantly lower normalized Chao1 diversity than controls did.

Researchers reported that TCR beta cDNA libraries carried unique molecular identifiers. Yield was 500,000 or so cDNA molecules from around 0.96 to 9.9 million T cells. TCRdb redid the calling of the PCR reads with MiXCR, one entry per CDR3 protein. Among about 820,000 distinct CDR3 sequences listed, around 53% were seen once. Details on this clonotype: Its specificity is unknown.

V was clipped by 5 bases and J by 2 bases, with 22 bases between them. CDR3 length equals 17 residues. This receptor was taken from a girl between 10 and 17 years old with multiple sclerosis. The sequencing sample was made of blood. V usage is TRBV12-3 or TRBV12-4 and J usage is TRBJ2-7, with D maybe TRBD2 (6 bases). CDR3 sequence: CASSSNSLTSRTYEQYF. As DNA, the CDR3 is TGTGCCAGCAGTAGTAACTCCCTAACTAGCCGCACCTACGAGCAGTACTTC.